The 29 T cell receptor beta chains in this list originate from one sample, sequenced in a study of blood T cell repertoires in COVID-19. This table comes from immunoSEQ multiplex PCR, and its TCRdb copy is limited to in-frame clones, with some not included. The profile shows about 110,000 clones, 80% to 90% of them singletons. The sample comprised peripheral blood. The receptors were sampled from a woman of 80 years or more with active or convalescent COVID-19.

The CDR3 sequence is CASSSASLGADYGYTF. Here the CDR3 DNA reads TGTGCCAGCAGTTCAGCCTCTTTGGGGGCAGACTATGGCTACACCTTC. The chain couples TRBV28 to TRBJ1-2; tentative D call: TRBD1 (6 bases). Germline loops: CDR1 MDHEN, CDR2 SYDVKM. The V and J ends lost 4 bases and 3 bases respectively, with 18 bases between them. The length of the CDR3 is 16 residues.

The chain recombines TRBV5-1 with TRBJ2-7; 13 positions match TRBD2. The trim removed 4 bases at V and 2 bases at J, leaving 12 bases unmatched. The germline CDR1 and CDR2 sequences are SGHRS and YFSETQ. The CDR3 extends over 18 amino acids. For the CDR3, the DNA is TGCGCCAGCAGCCCGGGACTAGCGGGATCCCATGACGCCTACGAGCAGTACTTC. Translation: CASSPGLAGSHDAYEQYF.

This chain links TRBV28 with TRBJ2-1, with 7 bases fitting TRBD2. The V segment lost 8 bases and the J segment 7 bases; nucleotides outside the gene matches: 11. The CDR3 is made up of 14 amino acids. Germline-derived CDR1 and CDR2 are MDHEN and SYDVKM. The CDR3 DNA sequence: TGTGCCAGCCAAAGTGTCGGGAGGTATAATGAGCAGTTCTTC. Its protein product is CASQSVGRYNEQFF.

The chain is built from TRBV7-2 and TRBJ2-2; TRBD2 matches 9 bases. Trimming took 5 bases from V and 6 from J; bases not matched to a gene: 7. Germline V gene data show CDR1 as SGHTA and CDR2 as FQGNSA. The CDR3 contains 15 residues. DNA of the CDR3: TGTGCCAGCAGCCCCCAGGGCGGGAGGGCCGGGGAGCTGTTTTTT. Its protein is CASSPQGGRAGELFF.

The chain employs TRBV7-9 and TRBJ2-3, with 13 bases matching TRBD2. Germline CDR1 and CDR2: SEHNR and FQNEAQ (reference sequence). The CDR3 runs 17 residues. Trimming removed 0 bases from V and 4 bases from J; junction bases left unmatched: 4. In DNA, the CDR3 is TGTGCCAGCAGCTTAGCCGGGACTAGCGGGATCCCAGATACGCAGTATTTT. Encoded protein: CASSLAGTSGIPDTQYF.

DNA for the CDR3: TGTGCCAGCAGACCCGGGACAGGGGGCACCTACGAGCAGTACTTC. This sequence encodes CASRPGTGGTYEQYF. The chain is built from TRBV6-5 and TRBJ2-7; 12 nucleotides align to TRBD1. The V segment lost 6 bases and the J segment 2 bases; nucleotides outside the gene matches: 5. The CDR3 runs 15 residues. The germline V gene encodes CDR1 MNHEY and CDR2 SVGAGI.

In its sample, this clone was seen once. The rearrangement uses TRBV5-1 and TRBJ2-5; D gene unclear. In germline, CDR1 is SGHRS, CDR2 YFSETQ. Trimming left V 3 bases short and J 1 base short, with 10 bases between. The CDR3 loop spans 14 amino acids. The CDR3 bases are TGCGCCAGCAGCTCAAGTAGCCCCCAAGAGACCCAGTACTTC. This encodes CASSSSSPQETQYF.

The chain recombines TRBV19 with TRBJ2-7, with D tentatively TRBD2 (5 bases). V shed 1 base and J shed 3 bases, with 10 bases lying between them. From germline, CDR1 is LNHDA and CDR2 SQIVND (reference sequence). The CDR3 loop spans 14 amino acids. CDR3 sequence (DNA): TGTGCCAGTAGTATAGGGACTGGGCACTACGAGCAGTACTTC. This codes for CASSIGTGHYEQYF.

The chain joins TRBV5-4 to TRBJ2-3, with a possible D match to TRBD2 (6 bases). Germline V gene data show CDR1 as SGHNT and CDR2 as YYREEE (reference sequence). V was trimmed by 4 bases and J by 5 bases, leaving 14 bases between them. This CDR3 region has 14 residues. The CDR3 region is CASSGAGPEDTQYF. DNA of the CDR3: TGTGCCAGCAGCGGAGCGGGCCCGGAAGATACGCAGTATTTT. Combining the CDR3 with reference TRBV5-4 and TRBJ2-3 gives the whole variable domain ETGVTQSPTHLIKTRGQQVTLRCSSQSGHNTVSWYQQALGQGPQFIFQYYREEENGRGNFPPRFSGLQFPNYSSELNVNALELDDSALYLCASSGAGPEDTQYFGPGTRLTVL.

CDR3 loop: CASSPTGGQETQYF. Here the CDR3 DNA reads TGTGCCAGCAGTCCTACAGGGGGCCAAGAGACCCAGTACTTC. The rearrangement uses TRBV2 and TRBJ2-5; TRBD1 aligns across 8 bases. V shed 5 bases, J shed 1 base, and the junction held 3 bases outside the gene matches. The germline V gene has CDR1 SNHLY and CDR2 FYNNEI. The CDR3 covers 14 residues.

The J gene is TRBJ2-1, the V gene TRBV3-1 (or the pseudogene TRBV3-2); the D call may be TRBD1 or TRBD2 (9 bases each). The length of the CDR3 is 23 residues. CDR1 LGHDT and CDR2 YNNKEL come from the germline V gene (reference sequence). V was cut by 4 bases and J by 0 bases, with 34 bases left in between. CDR3 sequence (DNA): TGTGCCAGCAGCCGACCCACGGGACAGGGTCCGGCTAGCGGGGTTAGCTCCTACAATGAGCAGTTCTTC. Amino acids: CASSRPTGQGPASGVSSYNEQFF.

The V gene is TRBV6-5, the J gene TRBJ2-3, with 9 bases aligning to TRBD2. The ends lost 1 base at V and 1 base at J; junction bases unmatched: 0. The CDR3 sequence is 15 residues long. CDR1 is MNHEY and CDR2 is SVGAGI in the germline V gene. This CDR3 reads CASSYLAGGTDTQYF. CDR3 bases: TGTGCCAGCAGTTACTTAGCGGGAGGCACAGATACGCAGTATTTT.

V gene TRBV28 combines with J gene TRBJ2-1, with a possible D match to TRBD1 (6 bases). With 2 bases removed from V and 7 bases from J, the gap between germline ends came to 12 bases. CDR1 and CDR2 (germline): MDHEN, SYDVKM. The CDR3 length is 14 residues. Here the CDR3 reads CASSLNRVRNEQFF. CDR3 nucleotides: TGTGCCAGCAGTTTAAACAGGGTCAGAAATGAGCAGTTCTTC.

This chain uses TRBV5-1 with TRBJ2-7; 13 positions agree with TRBD2. The CDR3 has 14 residues. Looked up from germline, CDR1 is SGHRS and CDR2 is YFSETQ. The V and J ends lost 5 bases and 5 bases, in that order; junction bases with no gene match: 4. Written as DNA, the CDR3 is TGCGCCAGCAGACCGGGACTAGCGGGAAACGAGCAGTACTTC. It is translated as CASRPGLAGNEQYF.

The chain has TRBV5-8 and TRBJ1-5; D is perhaps TRBD1 (6 bases). From germline, CDR1 is SGHTS and CDR2 YDEGEE. Trimming stripped 4 bases from V and 3 bases from J, with 11 bases between. The CDR3 extends over 14 amino acids. The CDR3 nucleotides read TGTGCCAGCAGCACCCGGGACAACAATCAGCCCCAGCATTTT. Translation gives CASSTRDNNQPQHF. The whole variable domain, filled in from reference TRBV5-8 and TRBJ1-5, reads EAGVTQSPTHLIKTRGQQATLRCSPISGHTSVYWYQQALGLGLQFLLWYDEGEERNRGNFPPRFSGRQFPNYSSELNVNALELEDSALYLCASSTRDNNQPQHFGDGTRLSIL.

CDR3 sequence: CASSAPRGEQYF. In nucleotides, the CDR3 is TGTGCCAGCAGTGCACCCCGGGGCGAGCAGTACTTC. This chain uses TRBV25-1 with TRBJ2-7; possible D gene TRBD2, 5 bases. Germline lookup yields CDR1 MGHDK and CDR2 SYGVNS. The CDR3 has 12 residues. The V end lost 4 bases, the J end lost 6 bases, and 10 bases lay between the germline ends.

This clone was counted a single time. The chain joins TRBV5-6 to TRBJ1-1, with 8 bases fitting TRBD1. Germline V CDR1 and CDR2: SGHDT, YYEEEE. Trimming at V came to 7 bases and at J to 5 bases, leaving 7 bases not matched to a gene. This CDR3 has 13 residues. The CDR3 sequence: CASYGQGRTEAFF. The CDR3, as DNA: TGTGCCAGCTACGGACAGGGAAGGACTGAAGCTTTCTTT. The full variable domain, in which reference TRBV5-6 and TRBJ1-1 provide the parts outside the CDR3, is DAGVTQSPTHLIKTRGQQVTLRCSPKSGHDTVSWYQQALGQGPQFIFQYYEEEERQRGNFPDRFSGHQFPNYSSELNVNALLLGDSALYLCASYGQGRTEAFFGQGTRLTVV.

This clone was picked up one time. The chain uses TRBV2 and TRBJ1-5; D remains unclear. Trimming removed 4 bases at V and 3 bases at J, with 13 bases between. The germline CDR1 and CDR2 sequences are SNHLY and FYNNEI. The CDR3 runs to 15 residues. In DNA form, the CDR3 reads TGTGCCAGCAGTGTTCGTGACAACGTCAATCAGCCCCAGCATTTT. Its translation is CASSVRDNVNQPQHF. Full variable domain (rest looked up from reference TRBV2 and TRBJ1-5): EPEVTQTPSHQVTQMGQEVILRCVPISNHLYFYWYRQILGQKVEFLVSFYNNEISEKSEIFDDQFSVERPDGSNFTLKIRSTKLEDSAMYFCASSVRDNVNQPQHFGDGTRLSIL.

This clone turned up a few times. V is TRBV6-5 and J is TRBJ2-2, with a weak D call TRBD1 (5 bases). The V and J ends lost 8 bases and 3 bases respectively, with 10 bases between them. The CDR3 totals 13 residues. CDR1 MNHEY and CDR2 SVGAGI come from the germline V gene. CDR3 in DNA: TGTGCCAGCGACGTAGGGGACACCGGGGAGCTGTTTTTT. Translating it yields CASDVGDTGELFF.

The CDR3 protein is CSASSGEQIDQETQYF. The CDR3 coding sequence is TGCAGTGCTAGTTCCGGAGAGCAAATTGACCAAGAGACCCAGTACTTC. This rearrangement joins TRBV20-1 to TRBJ2-5; D is ambiguous. Germline V gene lookup returns CDR1 DFQATT and CDR2 SNEGSKA (reference sequence). The V and J ends lost 3 bases and 0 bases respectively, with 17 bases between them. This CDR3 is built from 16 residues.

The chain has TRBV7-9 and TRBJ1-6; D is uncertain. Trimming took 5 bases from V and 13 from J, leaving 15 bases between them. The germline gives CDR1 SEHNR, CDR2 FQNEAQ (reference sequence). This CDR3 comprises 13 residues. The CDR3: CASSPPQRSPLHF. Here the CDR3 DNA reads TGTGCCAGCAGCCCCCCGCAGCGAAGTCCCCTCCACTTT.

This clone appeared a few times. The rearrangement joins TRBV6-5 to TRBJ1-1; TRBD1 matches 7 bases. The CDR3 runs to 14 residues. Germline lookup yields CDR1 MNHEY and CDR2 SVGAGI. The V segment lost 5 bases and the J segment 7 bases; nucleotides outside the gene matches: 10. The CDR3 here is CASSKQGYGYEAFF. The CDR3, as DNA: TGTGCCAGCAGTAAACAGGGGTACGGATATGAAGCTTTCTTT.

The rearrangement links TRBV7-2 to TRBJ2-3; 8 bases are shared with TRBD2. Germline CDR1 is SGHTA and CDR2 is FQGNSA. With V trimmed by 5 bases and J by 5 bases, 15 bases remained unmatched. This CDR3 comprises 17 residues. The DNA for the CDR3 is TGTGCCAGCAGCCGTGCCCAACTAGCGGACGGTAGAGATACGCAGTATTTT. Translated: CASSRAQLADGRDTQYF.

The chain recombines TRBV4-2 with TRBJ2-2; TRBD2 aligns across 10 bases. CDR1 and CDR2 from the germline V gene are LGHNA and YNFKEQ. With V trimmed by 0 bases and J by 0 bases, 1 base remained unmatched. CDR3 length equals 17 residues. This CDR3 is CASSQEGLAANTGELFF. For the CDR3, the DNA is TGTGCCAGCAGCCAAGAAGGACTAGCGGCGAACACCGGGGAGCTGTTTTTT.

This clone was detected only a few times. V usage is TRBV2 and J usage is TRBJ2-7, with 8 bases aligning to TRBD2. The V segment lost 8 bases and the J segment 5 bases; nucleotides outside the gene matches: 11. The V gene's germline CDR1 is SNHLY and CDR2 FYNNEI. CDR3 length equals 14 residues. CDR3 in DNA: TGTGCCAGCCGGGGGGGCGGGGGCAAGGACGAGCAGTACTTC. It is translated as CASRGGGGKDEQYF. The variable domain in full, with the rest retrieved from reference TRBV2 and TRBJ2-7, is EPEVTQTPSHQVTQMGQEVILRCVPISNHLYFYWYRQILGQKVEFLVSFYNNEISEKSEIFDDQFSVERPDGSNFTLKIRSTKLEDSAMYFCASRGGGGKDEQYFGPGTRLTVT.

J is TRBJ1-1 and V is TRBV14; D remains ambiguous. Germline CDR1 reads SGHDN; CDR2 reads FVKESK. V was shortened by 3 bases and J by 4 bases, with 12 bases between the two germline ends. The CDR3 covers 14 residues. CDR3 nucleotide sequence: TGTGCCAGCAGCCAGGAAGGTCGGGGCACTGAAGCTTTCTTT. It encodes CASSQEGRGTEAFF.

This clone appeared once. The rearrangement joins TRBV4-1 to TRBJ2-5, with D possibly TRBD2 on 6 matching bases. Germline-derived CDR1 and CDR2 are MGHRA and YSYEKL. CDR3 length: 14 amino acids. Trimming pared 7 bases from V and 0 bases from J, leaving 12 bases between. Here the CDR3 reads CASTSEGYQETQYF. CDR3 DNA sequence: TGCGCCAGCACCTCGGAGGGGTACCAAGAGACCCAGTACTTC.

This clone has just one count. This rearrangement joins TRBV9 to TRBJ2-7, with a possible D match to TRBD1 (5 bases). CDR3 length equals 14 residues. CDR1 and CDR2 from the germline V gene are SGDLS and YYNGEE. The V end was cut by 0 bases, the J end by 2 bases, with 9 bases between. CDR3 bases: TGTGCCAGCAGCGTAGCTCAGGGAACCTACGAGCAGTACTTC. Translation: CASSVAQGTYEQYF.

The chain recombines TRBV25-1 with TRBJ2-2; 10 nucleotides agree with TRBD2. Germline values: CDR1 MGHDK, CDR2 SYGVNS. Losses at the gene ends were 2 bases for V and 7 bases for J; bases not matched to a gene: 7. The CDR3 spans 16 residues. The CDR3 DNA is TGTGCCAGCAGTGAAGTTAGCGGGAGGAATGTCGGGGAGCTGTTTTTT. Translation: CASSEVSGRNVGELFF.